These 16 T cell receptor beta chains were sequenced from one sample in a study of blood T cells in healthy people across ages. A J-beta primer mix and a sample-barcoded 5' primer were used in a second PCR of about 6 to 12 cycles. TCRdb re-called the 5' RACE reads through MiXCR, storing one row per CDR3 protein. Among hundreds of thousands of distinct CDR3 sequences listed, approximately 25% were seen once. These data also formed part of another study, on T cells of mothers and their children.

Source material: blood. The receptors come from a boy aged 5 to 17 in good health.

The chain links TRBV7-9 to TRBJ2-1; 10 nucleotides line up with TRBD1. This CDR3 is 15 amino acids long. Germline loops: CDR1 SEHNR, CDR2 FQNEAQ (reference sequence). V shed 1 base, J shed 6 bases, and the junction held 3 bases outside the gene matches. The CDR3 DNA is TGTGCCAGCAGCTTAGGACAGGGGGCGGCCAATGAGCAGTTCTTC. Residues: CASSLGQGAANEQFF.

This clonotype was seen more than once but under ten times. CDR3 bases: TGCAGTGCTACCACTAGCGGGGGGGCCGTAGATACGCAGTATTTT. It is translated as CSATTSGGAVDTQYF. The chain has TRBV20-1 and TRBJ2-3; the match to TRBD2 covers 13 bases. CDR1 DFQATT and CDR2 SNEGSKA come from the germline V gene (reference sequence). The CDR3 contains 15 residues. The V gene end was trimmed by 4 bases and the J gene end by 5 bases; junction bases not matched to a gene: 6.

This clonotype was recorded a few times. The chain carries TRBV7-2 and TRBJ2-5, with TRBD2 identical over 15 bases. The CDR3 spans 20 residues. Germline CDR1 reads SGHTA; CDR2 reads FQGNSA. The trim removed 0 bases at V and 2 bases at J, leaving 10 bases unmatched. This CDR3 reads CASSLARTSGRARLQETQYF. Here the CDR3 DNA reads TGTGCCAGCAGCTTAGCGCGGACTAGCGGGAGGGCCAGATTGCAAGAGACCCAGTACTTC.

This chain uses TRBV15 with TRBJ2-2; D tentatively reads TRBD1 or TRBD2 (6 bases each). The CDR3 extends over 17 amino acids. The V and J ends lost 5 bases and 2 bases respectively, with 18 bases between them. CDR1 is LNHNV and CDR2 is YYDKDF in the germline V gene (reference sequence). In DNA form, the CDR3 reads TGTGCCACCAGCCCCCCGGGGGCGGGACTCAACACCGGGGAGCTGTTTTTT. This sequence encodes CATSPPGAGLNTGELFF.

This clonotype was detected a few times. The chain recombines TRBV9 with TRBJ2-1; 9 positions match TRBD2. The CDR3 runs 16 residues. J lost 9 bases, V lost 0 bases, and 10 bases had no gene match. Germline V gene sequence: CDR1 SGDLS, CDR2 YYNGEE. CDR3: CASSVDGSGSPSEQFF. The CDR3 DNA reads as TGTGCCAGCAGCGTAGATGGTAGCGGGAGTCCCAGTGAGCAGTTCTTC.

The chain couples TRBV9 to TRBJ2-5, with a weak D call TRBD2 (6 bases). The CDR3 loop spans 14 amino acids. The germline CDR1 and CDR2 sequences are SGDLS and YYNGEE. V was shortened by 1 base and J by 4 bases, with 11 bases between the two germline ends. The CDR3 loop reads CASSVHLGGETQYF. CDR3 sequence (DNA): TGTGCCAGCAGCGTACACCTGGGGGGAGAGACCCAGTACTTC.

A few counts support this clonotype. The V call is TRBV9, the J call TRBJ2-1; TRBD2 agrees at 9 bases. V lost 4 bases and J lost 5; bases outside the gene matches: 7. The CDR3 sequence is 15 residues long. The germline CDR1 and CDR2 sequences are SGDLS and YYNGEE. The CDR3 nucleotides are TGTGCCAGCAGCCCTCGACTAGCGGAGCACAATGAGCAGTTCTTC. Protein: CASSPRLAEHNEQFF.

The chain employs TRBV11-2 and TRBJ2-4; weak D call: TRBD2 (7 bases). Looked up from germline, CDR1 is SGHAT and CDR2 is FQNNGV. Trimming took 3 bases from V and 2 from J, leaving 14 bases between them. The CDR3 runs 16 residues. The CDR3 DNA reads as TGTGCCAGCAGCTTTAGGGGGGGCGTTTCCAAAAACATTCAGTACTTC. It yields the protein CASSFRGGVSKNIQYF.

CDR3 bases: TGCAGCGTCCAAGGACGACTAGCGGGAAACTACGAGCAGTACTTC. This sequence encodes CSVQGRLAGNYEQYF. V and J are TRBV29-1 and TRBJ2-7; 11 bases are a match to TRBD2. The V segment lost 6 bases and the J segment 3 bases; nucleotides outside the gene matches: 10. CDR1 is SQVTM, CDR2 ANQGSEA, per germline. This CDR3 has 15 amino acids.

Only a few counts were recorded for this clonotype. The chain carries TRBV27 and TRBJ2-7, with D maybe TRBD2 (5 bases). The CDR3 loop spans 17 amino acids. CDR1 is MNHEY and CDR2 is SMNVEV in the germline V gene (reference sequence). Trimming took 7 bases from V and 5 from J, leaving 27 bases between them. The CDR3 reads CASNMRRAADLIDEQYF. CDR3 bases: TGTGCCAGCAATATGCGGCGGGCGGCAGACTTAATAGACGAGCAGTACTTC.

The rearrangement links TRBV5-1 to TRBJ2-7, with 11 bases lining up with TRBD2. The CDR3 consists of 14 residues. The V segment lost 1 base and the J segment 6 bases; nucleotides outside the gene matches: 3. The germline CDR1 and CDR2 sequences are SGHRS and YFSETQ. The CDR3 DNA follows: TGCGCCAGCAGCTTGTGGGGGACTAGCGGCGAGCAGTACGTC. Protein sequence: CASSLWGTSGEQYV.

This chain connects TRBV2 to TRBJ2-5, with D maybe TRBD1 (8 bases). The assigned J gene may be wrong: the sequence end matches TRBJ2-7 better. Per the germline V gene, CDR1 is SNHLY and CDR2 is FYNNEI. This CDR3 is 14 amino acids long. DNA of the CDR3: TGTGCCAGCAGTCGGGGGGCAGGGGGCACCGAGCAGTACTTC. This codes for CASSRGAGGTEQYF.

This clonotype has only a few counts. The rearrangement uses TRBV4-2 and TRBJ2-3; unclear D gene. Germline-derived CDR1 and CDR2 are LGHNA and YNFKEQ. This CDR3 has 15 amino acids. V was shortened by 1 base and J by 1 base, with 9 bases between the two germline ends. CDR3 DNA sequence: TGTGCCAGCAGCCAAGGGGCGAGCGGCACAGATACGCAGTATTTT. Amino acid sequence: CASSQGASGTDTQYF.

On this clonotype: This may come from a read error, since a much larger clone is one base off. The rearrangement uses TRBV6-4 and TRBJ2-1; 10 nucleotides line up with TRBD2. From germline, CDR1 is MRHNA and CDR2 SNTAGT. Unmatched junction bases numbered 3, after V lost 0 bases and J lost 4 bases. The CDR3 runs to 16 residues. CDR3 sequence reads: CASSDSTSGYYNEQFF. In nucleotides, the CDR3 is TGTGCCAGCAGTGACTCGACTAGCGGGTATTACAATGAGCAGTTCTTC.

This rearrangement joins TRBV11-2 to TRBJ2-6; D is uncertain. Per the germline V gene, CDR1 is SGHAT and CDR2 is FQNNGV. V lost 1 base and J 3 bases, leaving 16 bases between the germline ends. CDR3 length equals 18 residues. The DNA of the CDR3 is TGTGCCAGCAGCTTAGTCGGGTCACATATTCGTGGGGCCAACGTCCTGACTTTC. Its translation is CASSLVGSHIRGANVLTF.

This clonotype was recorded a few times. This sequence joins TRBV28 and TRBJ2-3, with 12 bases aligning to TRBD2. The V and J ends lost 5 bases and 3 bases, in that order; junction bases with no gene match: 6. The CDR3 extends over 16 amino acids. Germline CDR1 and CDR2: MDHEN and SYDVKM. The CDR3 DNA is TGTGCCAGCAGTCCCCTCCTAGCGGGAGGGACAGATACGCAGTATTTT. Protein: CASSPLLAGGTDTQYF.